Listed here are 7 T cell receptor beta chains from one sample, sequenced in a study of neoadjuvant anti-PD-1 for oral cavity cancer. Clones were sequenced by immunoSEQ multiplex PCR, and TCRdb holds only the in-frame ones, with some missing. The sample comprises 4,500 to 5,000 clones, roughly 64% of which are singletons, and approximately 7.1% rests with the top ten. This specimen consisted of tumor tissue, obtained before nivolumab (anti-PD-1) treatment. The receptor source for this set is a person between 40 and 80 years old with oral cavity squamous cell carcinoma.

The chain links TRBV5-4 to TRBJ1-1; D is uncertain. Germline V gene sequence: CDR1 SGHNT, CDR2 YYREEE (reference sequence). V lost 4 bases, J lost 2 bases, and 15 bases lay in between. The length of the CDR3 is 15 residues. CDR3 DNA: TGTGCCAGCAGCCAAGATGGTAACAGCAACACTGAAGCTTTCTTT. Its translation is CASSQDGNSNTEAFF. Combining the CDR3 with reference TRBV5-4 and TRBJ1-1 gives the whole variable domain ETGVTQSPTHLIKTRGQQVTLRCSSQSGHNTVSWYQQALGQGPQFIFQYYREEENGRGNFPPRFSGLQFPNYSSELNVNALELDDSALYLCASSQDGNSNTEAFFGQGTRLTVV.

This chain links TRBV7-6 with TRBJ2-7; D might be TRBD2 (6 bases). There are 15 residues in the CDR3. Germline V CDR1 and CDR2: SGHVS, FNYEAQ. With 1 base removed from V and 3 bases from J, the gap between germline ends came to 13 bases. The CDR3 reads CASSLGGGNVYEQYF. Written as DNA, the CDR3 is TGTGCCAGCAGCTTAGGTGGCGGGAACGTCTACGAGCAGTACTTC.

The chain has TRBV10-3 and TRBJ2-3; 14 bases fit TRBD2. From germline, CDR1 is ENHRY and CDR2 SYGVKD. V shed 0 bases, J shed 4 bases, and the junction held 0 bases outside the gene matches. The CDR3 contains 16 residues. The CDR3: CAISESGLAGADTQYF. CDR3 bases: TGTGCCATCAGTGAGTCGGGACTAGCGGGAGCAGATACGCAGTATTTT.

The chain links TRBV29-1 to TRBJ2-1; D remains ambiguous. The CDR3 length is 18 residues. Germline values: CDR1 SQVTM, CDR2 ANQGSEA. The ends were cut back, 2 bases at V and 1 base at J, with 21 bases in the middle. The CDR3 nucleotides are TGCAGCGTTGAATCCATTCTTAACGGGTTCCCGTCCTACAATGAGCAGTTCTTC. Residues: CSVESILNGFPSYNEQFF.

The chain links TRBV21-1 to TRBJ2-3. TRBV21-1 is a pseudogene segment. The CDR3 loop spans 14 amino acids. This CDR3 is CASIERQGTDTQYF. The CDR3 nucleotides read TGTGCCAGCATCGAGAGGCAGGGCACAGATACGCAGTATTTT.

This sequence joins TRBV7-9 and TRBJ2-6; TRBD1 agrees at 9 bases. Germline CDR1 is SEHNR and CDR2 is FQNEAQ (reference sequence). Losses at the gene ends were 5 bases for V and 1 base for J; bases not matched to a gene: 9. CDR3 size: 18 residues. DNA for the CDR3: TGTGCCAGCAGCACCCGACAGGGGGTAAGGTCTGGGGCCAACGTCCTGACTTTC. Amino acids: CASSTRQGVRSGANVLTF.

V gene TRBV5-1 combines with J gene TRBJ2-7; D possibly corresponds to TRBD2 (6 bases). This CDR3 is 14 amino acids long. Trimming stripped 0 bases from V and 3 bases from J, with 10 bases between. Germline V gene lookup returns CDR1 SGHRS and CDR2 YFSETQ. The CDR3 bases are TGCGCCAGCAGCTTGGGACTAGGGAACTACGAGCAGTACTTC. Encoded protein: CASSLGLGNYEQYF.